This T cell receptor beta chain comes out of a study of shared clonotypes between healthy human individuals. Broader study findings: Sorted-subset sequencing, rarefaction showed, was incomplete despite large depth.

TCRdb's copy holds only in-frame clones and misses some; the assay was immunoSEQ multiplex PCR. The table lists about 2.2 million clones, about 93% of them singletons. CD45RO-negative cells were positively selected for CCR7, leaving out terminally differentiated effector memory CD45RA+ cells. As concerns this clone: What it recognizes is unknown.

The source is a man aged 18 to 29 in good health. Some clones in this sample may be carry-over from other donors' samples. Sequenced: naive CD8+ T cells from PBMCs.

The CDR3 nucleotides are TGTGCCAGCAGCTTCCCTAGCGGGATTTACAATGAGCAGTTCTTC. Amino acid sequence: CASSFPSGIYNEQFF. J is TRBJ2-1 and V is TRBV7-9; 9 bases fit TRBD2. With V trimmed by 3 bases and J by 4 bases, 4 bases remained unmatched. Germline V gives CDR1 SEHNR, CDR2 FQNEAQ (reference sequence). This CDR3 region has 15 residues. Based on the CDR3 plus reference TRBV7-9 and TRBJ2-1, the full variable domain is DTGVSQNPRHKITKRGQNVTFRCDPISEHNRLYWYRQTLGQGPEFLTYFQNEAQLEKSRLLSDRFSAERPKGSFSTLEIQRTEQGDSAMYLCASSFPSGIYNEQFFGPGTRLTVL.